This record concerns one T cell receptor (beta chain) sequence. The authors distributed each subset's genomic DNA evenly over several immunoSEQ plates. The authors ran unsorted PBMC replicate PCRs on about 310 ng DNA, tens of thousands of T cell genomes. PBMC DNA, left unsorted, was sequenced on ten immunoSEQ deep assay plates. TCRdb keeps only in-frame clones here, not all; method: immunoSEQ multiplex PCR. Among 400,000 to 500,000 clones, roughly 85% were seen once, and the ten largest hold 12%. Every donor was a Caucasian adult from Nashville, Tennessee. This record comes from a study of shared clonotypes between healthy human individuals. The sample consisted of PBMCs. The sequence was collected from a woman aged 35 to 49 in good health. Some clones in this sample may be carry-over from other donors' samples.

The CDR3 coding sequence is TGTGCCAGTAGTACCGCCCCCGCGGGGACAGGGGTGCGGGAGCAGTACTTC. It codes for CASSTAPAGTGVREQYF. The chain links TRBV19 to TRBJ2-7, with 10 bases fitting TRBD1. V gave up 4 bases and J gave up 7 bases; unmatched junction bases: 16. Germline V gives CDR1 LNHDA, CDR2 SQIVND (reference sequence). There are 17 residues in the CDR3.